Below are 21 T cell receptor beta chains sequenced from a single sample in a study of blood T cell repertoires in COVID-19. Sequencing used immunoSEQ multiplex PCR; TCRdb keeps in-frame clones, though not all of them. The sample consists of about 370,000 clones, around nine tenths of them appearing once. Sequences were obtained from PBMCs or T cells enriched from blood (not recorded which). The receptor source for this set is a woman in her twenties or thirties who had recovered from COVID-19.

The gene calls are TRBV19 and TRBJ2-1, with 8 bases fitting TRBD2. Germline V CDR1 and CDR2: LNHDA, SQIVND (reference sequence). After removal of 4 bases from V and 4 bases from J, the junction contained 6 bases not matched to a gene. The CDR3 consists of 15 residues. Written as DNA, the CDR3 is TGTGCCAGTAGTACAAGCGGGGGCCGGTACAATGAGCAGTTCTTC. Protein sequence: CASSTSGGRYNEQFF.

The chain employs TRBV9 and TRBJ2-2; TRBD2 is a possible D gene (5 bases). This CDR3 contains 13 residues. The germline V gene encodes CDR1 SGDLS and CDR2 YYNGEE. V was clipped by 6 bases and J by 3 bases, with 9 bases between them. Written as DNA, the CDR3 is TGTGCCAGCATGAGCGGATACACCGGGGAGCTGTTTTTT. Translating gives CASMSGYTGELFF.

This clone was detected only once. The chain is built from TRBV2 and TRBJ2-7; 7 bases agree with TRBD2. With 7 bases clipped from V and 2 bases from J, the junction kept 5 bases outside the gene matches. CDR3 length: 13 residues. Germline CDR1 and CDR2: SNHLY and FYNNEI. CDR3 in amino acids: CASNRDYAYEQYF. As DNA, the CDR3 is TGTGCCAGCAATCGGGACTACGCCTACGAGCAGTACTTC.

The chain uses TRBV27 and TRBJ2-1, with D possibly being TRBD2 (5 bases). CDR3 length: 13 residues. Germline V gives CDR1 MNHEY, CDR2 SMNVEV (reference sequence). The ends were cut back, 6 bases at V and 8 bases at J, with 14 bases in the middle. CDR3 sequence: CASRSSYQDEQFF. CDR3 nucleotides: TGTGCCAGCAGGTCTAGCTACCAGGATGAGCAGTTCTTC.

The chain uses TRBV7-9 and TRBJ1-1; D is ambiguous. Trimming took off 2 bases at V and 2 bases at J, with 6 bases between the two ends. This CDR3 has 13 residues. Germline V gene sequence: CDR1 SEHNR, CDR2 FQNEAQ (reference sequence). The DNA of the CDR3 is TGTGCCAGCAGCTTACAGTTCAACACTGAAGCTTTCTTT. As protein: CASSLQFNTEAFF.

In DNA, the CDR3 is TGTGCCCATCAGGCCGGGATAGCGGGATCACAGGATACGCAGTATTTT. This sequence encodes CAHQAGIAGSQDTQYF. The chain carries TRBV10-3 and TRBJ2-3; 8 bases align to TRBD2. The CDR3 sequence is 16 residues long. V trimming: 11 bases; J trimming: 6 bases; junction bases outside the gene matches: 19. Germline V lookup: CDR1 ENHRY, CDR2 SYGVKD.

The rearrangement uses TRBV20-1 and TRBJ2-5; D remains unclear. CDR3 length: 13 residues. The ends were cut back, 3 bases at V and 4 bases at J, with 12 bases in the middle. Germline V gene sequence: CDR1 DFQATT, CDR2 SNEGSKA (reference sequence). CDR3 in amino acids: CSASEFPLETQYF. The CDR3 nucleotides read TGCAGTGCTAGTGAGTTTCCTTTAGAGACCCAGTACTTC.

J is TRBJ2-3 and V is TRBV7-6; 7 bases line up with TRBD2. The germline V gene has CDR1 SGHVS and CDR2 FNYEAQ. This CDR3 spans 16 amino acids. The junction had 8 bases not matched to a gene; V was cut back by 1 base and J by 4 bases. The CDR3 nucleotides read TGTGCCAGCAGCTTAGGGGGAGGGCGAGCCTCAGATACGCAGTATTTT. Residues: CASSLGGGRASDTQYF.

The chain carries TRBV25-1 and TRBJ2-1; tentatively, D is TRBD1 (5 bases). Per the germline V gene, CDR1 is MGHDK and CDR2 is SYGVNS. The CDR3 has 13 amino acids. The germline V and J ends were trimmed by 6 bases and 7 bases, with 13 bases remaining between them. The CDR3 protein is CASRGTGENEQFF. The CDR3 DNA reads as TGTGCCAGCAGAGGTACAGGTGAAAATGAGCAGTTCTTC.

The rearrangement joins TRBV29-1 to TRBJ2-5; 7 bases agree with TRBD1. Germline CDR1 and CDR2: SQVTM and ANQGSEA. The V gene end was trimmed by 7 bases and the J gene end by 5 bases; junction bases not matched to a gene: 10. This CDR3 contains 13 residues. This CDR3 is CSALPTGVETQYF. Written as DNA, the CDR3 is TGCAGCGCCCTTCCCACAGGGGTGGAGACCCAGTACTTC.

There are many counts of this clone. This chain links TRBV10-3 with TRBJ2-7; 8 bases match TRBD2. CDR1 and CDR2 from the germline V gene are ENHRY and SYGVKD. Trimming removed 7 bases from V and 0 bases from J; junction bases left unmatched: 5. This CDR3 has 14 amino acids. CDR3 bases: TGTGCCATCAAGGACGGGACTAGCTCCTACGAGCAGTACTTC. Encoded protein: CAIKDGTSSYEQYF.

This chain links TRBV2 with TRBJ1-6; D is ambiguous. The CDR3 is 16 amino acids. The germline V gene encodes CDR1 SNHLY and CDR2 FYNNEI. Trimming took off 8 bases at V and 9 bases at J, with 23 bases between the two ends. For the CDR3, the DNA is TGTGCCAGCCAAAGAGGGCTGGAGTCAGCTCGTTCACCCCTCCACTTT. Translating it yields CASQRGLESARSPLHF.

The chain is built from TRBV5-1 and TRBJ2-5, with 7 bases aligning to TRBD2. Losses at the gene ends were 4 bases for V and 5 bases for J; bases not matched to a gene: 8. This CDR3 region has 14 residues. The germline V gene has CDR1 SGHRS and CDR2 YFSETQ. CDR3: CASSGGTNGETQYF. The DNA for the CDR3 is TGCGCCAGCAGCGGAGGGACTAATGGGGAGACCCAGTACTTC.

The chain is built from TRBV19 and TRBJ1-5; D possibly corresponds to TRBD1 (5 bases). Trimming removed 3 bases from V and 4 bases from J, with 22 bases in between. Germline CDR1 and CDR2: LNHDA and SQIVND (reference sequence). The CDR3 covers 18 residues. The CDR3 spells CASSITRGGQGRNQPQHF. The CDR3 DNA reads as TGTGCCAGTAGTATTACCCGGGGAGGGCAGGGAAGGAATCAGCCCCAGCATTTT.

The J gene is TRBJ1-2, the V gene TRBV12-3 or TRBV12-4; D ambiguous. V was trimmed by 4 bases and J by 8 bases, leaving 14 bases between them. The CDR3 spans 13 residues. The CDR3 DNA is TGTGCCAGCAGTTCCCCAACATCCGGGGGCTACACCTTC. Its protein product is CASSSPTSGGYTF.

The J gene is TRBJ2-2, the V gene TRBV7-9; TRBD1 agrees at 9 bases. Trimming took 5 bases from V and 3 from J; bases not matched to a gene: 4. The CDR3 is 15 residues long. Germline V gene lookup returns CDR1 SEHNR and CDR2 FQNEAQ (reference sequence). The chain's CDR3 is CASSLRDRDTGELFF. The DNA for the CDR3 is TGTGCCAGCAGCCTCCGGGACAGGGACACCGGGGAGCTGTTTTTT.

The V gene is TRBV24-1, the J gene TRBJ2-1; D might be TRBD1 (5 bases). V lost 4 bases, J lost 9 bases, and 9 bases lay in between. This CDR3 spans 12 amino acids. Germline values: CDR1 KGHDR, CDR2 SFDVKD. This chain's CDR3 is CATSDRVSEQFF. CDR3 DNA sequence: TGTGCCACCAGTGACAGGGTCAGTGAGCAGTTCTTC.

The rearrangement uses TRBV7-9 and TRBJ1-2; tentative D call: TRBD1 (5 bases). V lost 4 bases to trimming and J lost 7 bases, with 22 bases between them. CDR3 size: 16 residues. From germline, CDR1 is SEHNR and CDR2 FQNEAQ (reference sequence). CDR3 in DNA: TGTGCCAGCAGCTCTGGTCAGGACACTGGATGGGTTGGCTACACCTTC. Its translation: CASSSGQDTGWVGYTF.

The chain is built from TRBV5-8 and TRBJ2-3, with D hard to call. From germline, CDR1 is SGHTS and CDR2 YDEGEE. The CDR3 is 14 residues long. V lost 4 bases and J 1 base, leaving 10 bases between the germline ends. The CDR3 is CASSQDTGTDTQYF. In nucleotides, the CDR3 is TGTGCCAGCAGCCAAGACACAGGCACAGATACGCAGTATTTT. Supplemented by reference TRBV5-8 and TRBJ2-3, the full variable domain reads EAGVTQSPTHLIKTRGQQATLRCSPISGHTSVYWYQQALGLGLQFLLWYDEGEERNRGNFPPRFSGRQFPNYSSELNVNALELEDSALYLCASSQDTGTDTQYFGPGTRLTVL.

The chain has TRBV19 and TRBJ1-4; D is uncertain. Between the trimmed V and J ends, which lost 2 bases and 6 bases, there was a span of 13 bases. CDR1 and CDR2 from the germline V gene are LNHDA and SQIVND (reference sequence). The CDR3 has 15 amino acids. The CDR3 is CASSISSQSHEKLFF. The CDR3 nucleotides are TGTGCCAGTAGTATAAGTAGCCAATCACATGAAAAACTGTTTTTT.

Comments on this clone: Other nucleotide sequences in the sample specify the same CDR3. The chain couples TRBV12-3 or TRBV12-4 to TRBJ1-2; no clear D gene. Trimming took 4 bases from V and 4 from J, leaving 10 bases between them. The length of the CDR3 is 13 residues. The CDR3 region is CASSSGRGYGYTF. The CDR3 DNA is TGTGCCAGCAGTTCCGGTAGAGGCTATGGCTACACCTTC.